The entry that follows covers one T cell receptor (beta chain) sequence. Its antigen remains unknown. The germline gives CDR1 LNHDA, CDR2 SQIVND (reference sequence). Trimming pared 0 bases from V and 0 bases from J, leaving 11 bases between. This CDR3 is built from 16 residues. From 20,000 to 1,000,000 sorted cells, naive CD8 libraries were generated with 10%, 30% or 50% RNA. The data originate from a study of molecular identifiers for immune sequencing clone quantification. The overall study: Replicates involved a five-way split of RNA from approximately 20,000 or 100,000 naive CD8 cells, with sequencing of four.

Each CDR3 protein is one row after TCRdb ran MiXCR on the PCR reads. The data contain some 680,000 distinct CDR3 sequences, roughly 27% of them singletons. Study-level results: Clones that exceeded 20 RNA copies held over 98% of effector molecules, yet under 1% in naive cells. The sizes of highly expanded clones could be underestimated when identical TCR molecules share a barcode.

This chain connects TRBV19 to TRBJ2-5; maybe TRBD2 (6 bases). This TCR derives from a human donor in good health. Some libraries in this study had Jurkat cell RNA spiked in. Material for sequencing was naive CD8+ T cells from blood, with Jurkat cell RNA spiked in. Subset reported: FACS-sorted CD8+CD4-CCR7+CD45RA+ naive T cells. The DNA of the CDR3 is TGTGCCAGTAGTATAGACGGAGGGGTCCACCAAGAGACCCAGTACTTC. This gives the protein CASSIDGGVHQETQYF.